This T cell receptor beta chain was captured by sequencing in a study of shared clonotypes between healthy human individuals. Study findings and constraints: Naive subsets, compared against memory subsets, generally had larger estimated richness values. The authors expected sequencing depth to affect clonotype sharing among donors.

As regards this clone: What it recognizes is unknown.

Clones were sequenced by immunoSEQ multiplex PCR, and TCRdb holds only the in-frame ones, with some missing. The data contain some 1.4 million clones, roughly 96% of them seen just once; the ten biggest clones take up approximately 1.2%. Trimming stripped 9 bases from V and 5 bases from J, with 5 bases between. Germline CDR1 and CDR2: LNHDA and SQIVND (reference sequence). The CDR3 is 10 residues long. The chain carries TRBV19 and TRBJ2-1; D ambiguous. Sequenced input: naive CD4+ T cells sorted from blood. Subset described: CD45RA+ positively selected. This TCR was sampled from a man between 25 and 39 years old in good health. CDR3 DNA: TGTGCCAGCCCCGACAATGAGCAGTTCTTC. Its protein is CASPDNEQFF.